These T cell receptor beta chains were read from a single sample in a study of cytomegalovirus exposure and HLA in healthy donors. Produced via immunoSEQ multiplex PCR; TCRdb's table is partial and in-frame only. Counted here are 150,000 to 200,000 clones, 80% to 90% occurring once; the ten biggest clones make up roughly 1.2%. The material sequenced was PBMCs. The origin of the receptors is a woman aged 25 to 39 in good health and CMV-seronegative. Each CDR3 is given with its conserved first and last residue. The D gene is left open where the match is weak. Only some rows state a clone size, as once, few, many or a class for expanded clones.

TRBV28	TRBJ1-6	few	.	CASSLPLPPLHF	TGTGCCAGCAGTTTGCCACTCCCACCCCTCCACTTT
TRBV5-1	TRBJ2-1	once	TRBD2	CASSLTAGTTYNEQFF	TGCGCCAGCAGCTTGACGGCCGGGACTACGTACAATGAGCAGTTCTTC
TRBV6-1	TRBJ1-1	once	TRBD1	CASNLRGLTEAFF	TGTGCCAGTAACCTGAGGGGGCTCACTGAAGCTTTCTTT
TRBV11-2	TRBJ2-7	few	.	CASSPAYEQYF	TGTGCCAGCAGCCCCGCCTACGAGCAGTACTTC
TRBV5-8	TRBJ2-1	.	.	CASSLGPPYNEQFF	TGTGCCAGCAGCCTCGGTCCTCCCTACAATGAGCAGTTCTTC
TRBV20-1	TRBJ1-2	.	.	CSAVQGRGYTF	TGCAGTGCCGTTCAGGGTAGGGGCTACACCTTC
TRBV5-1	TRBJ2-1	once	TRBD2	CASSPRPSGRNNEQFF	TGCGCCAGCAGCCCACGTCCTAGCGGGAGAAACAATGAGCAGTTCTTC
TRBV4-1	TRBJ1-1	.	TRBD1	CASSQAGTGMKAFF	TGCGCCAGCAGCCAAGCGGGGACAGGGATGAAAGCTTTCTTT
TRBV5-1	TRBJ2-1	few	TRBD2	CASSLRSSGSDEQFF	TGCGCCAGCAGCTTGAGGTCTAGCGGGAGTGATGAGCAGTTCTTC
TRBV4-2	TRBJ1-5	.	.	CASSLGGGDSNQPQHF	TGTGCCAGCAGCCTCGGGGGGGGAGATAGCAATCAGCCCCAGCATTTT
TRBV10-2	TRBJ2-5	.	TRBD2	CASSEFLAGGLQETQYF	TGCGCCAGCAGTGAGTTCCTAGCGGGGGGCCTCCAAGAGACCCAGTACTTC
TRBV19	TRBJ2-1	.	TRBD2	CASRGLAGAYNEQFF	TGTGCCAGTAGGGGACTAGCGGGAGCCTACAATGAGCAGTTCTTC
TRBV9	TRBJ1-5	.	TRBD1	CASSGNRGSQPQHF	TGTGCCAGCAGCGGAAACAGGGGGTCGCAGCCCCAGCATTTT
TRBV9	TRBJ1-2	.	.	CASNGQKDGYTF	TGTGCCAGCAACGGACAGAAGGATGGCTACACCTTC
TRBV29-1	TRBJ1-2	.	TRBD1	CSVVHPGTAHGYTF	TGCAGCGTTGTCCATCCCGGGACAGCTCATGGCTACACCTTC
TRBV5-1	TRBJ1-1	.	.	CASSPDNRVRGTEAFF	TGCGCCAGCAGCCCGGATAATCGAGTCCGGGGCACTGAAGCTTTCTTT
TRBV18	TRBJ1-6	.	.	CASSPRSLSSYNSPLHF	TGTGCCAGCTCACCACGGTCACTTAGCTCCTATAATTCACCCCTCCACTTT
TRBV4-1	TRBJ2-7	.	TRBD2	CASRGGLNEQYF	TGCGCCAGCCGGGGGGGGCTCAACGAGCAGTACTTC
TRBV6-5	TRBJ1-5	.	.	CASSYSPGTNQPQHF	TGTGCCAGCAGTTACTCACCAGGTACGAATCAGCCCCAGCATTTT
TRBV4-1	TRBJ2-7	.	.	CASSPTGSSYEQYF	TGCGCCAGCAGCCCTACGGGAAGCTCCTACGAGCAGTACTTC
TRBV25-1	TRBJ2-1	.	TRBD2	CASSELGGLAGYNEQFF	TGTGCCAGCAGTGAATTGGGCGGACTAGCGGGCTACAATGAGCAGTTCTTC
TRBV5-1	TRBJ2-5	.	.	CASSLGSVGETQYF	TGCGCCAGCAGCTTAGGCAGTGTCGGGGAGACCCAGTACTTC
TRBV4-1	TRBJ1-1	.	.	CASSQDKGPPMNTEAFF	TGCGCCAGCAGCCAAGATAAGGGGCCACCTATGAACACTGAAGCTTTCTTT
TRBV7-8	TRBJ1-6	few	TRBD1	CASSHPQGANSPLHF	TGTGCCAGCAGCCATCCCCAGGGGGCAAATTCACCCCTCCACTTT
TRBV6-5	TRBJ2-7	.	.	CASSYSGRYSYEQYF	TGTGCCAGCAGTTACTCGGGCCGGTACTCCTACGAGCAGTACTTC
TRBV5-1	TRBJ2-1	.	TRBD2	CASSSGGRGNEQFF	TGCGCCAGCTCTTCTGGCGGGAGGGGCAATGAGCAGTTCTTC
TRBV30	TRBJ1-2	.	.	CAWSVTLGYGYTF	TGTGCCTGGAGTGTAACCCTCGGCTATGGCTACACCTTC
TRBV18	TRBJ2-3	.	TRBD2	CASSPLPLAGGITDTQYF	TGTGCCAGCTCACCACTACCCCTAGCGGGGGGAATCACAGATACGCAGTATTTT
TRBV28	TRBJ1-6	.	TRBD1	CASSLSGTVNSPLHF	TGTGCCAGCAGTTTGTCGGGGACAGTGAATTCACCCCTCCACTTT
TRBV5-1	TRBJ2-2	.	TRBD2	CASSLTSGSATGELFF	TGCGCCAGCAGCCTCACTAGCGGGAGTGCGACCGGGGAGCTGTTTTTT
TRBV5-1	TRBJ2-7	.	.	CASSLASGPPYEQYF	TGCGCCAGCAGCTTGGCCTCAGGGCCCCCCTACGAGCAGTACTTC
TRBV5-1	TRBJ1-3	.	.	CASSFTPPAHGDGNTIYF	TGCGCCAGCAGCTTCACCCCCCCAGCACACGGGGATGGAAACACCATATATTTT
TRBV6-1	TRBJ2-3	.	TRBD1	CASKDRGRTDTQYF	TGTGCCAGCAAAGACAGGGGGCGTACAGATACGCAGTATTTT
TRBV2	TRBJ2-7	.	TRBD2	CASRPLLTGGGEQYF	TGTGCCAGCAGGCCCCTACTGACGGGAGGCGGGGAGCAGTACTTC
TRBV30	TRBJ2-3	.	.	CAWSGLSGLLQYQDTQYF	TGTGCCTGGAGTGGGTTATCGGGACTCCTACAATACCAAGATACGCAGTATTTT
TRBV5-4	TRBJ2-5	.	.	CASSRDQETQYF	TGTGCCAGCAGCCGGGACCAAGAGACCCAGTACTTC
TRBV6-1	TRBJ1-4	.	.	CASKGAATNEKLFF	TGTGCCAGCAAAGGGGCTGCAACTAATGAAAAACTGTTTTTT
TRBV6-1	TRBJ1-2	once	TRBD1	CASSQTGTGELSYTF	TGTGCCAGCAGCCAAACCGGGACAGGGGAGTTGAGCTACACCTTC
TRBV5-1	TRBJ2-4	.	TRBD2	CASSSVAGGAKNIQYF	TGCGCCAGCAGCTCAGTAGCGGGAGGGGCCAAAAACATTCAGTACTTC
TRBV28	TRBJ2-1	.	.	CASSPWGGRSYNEQFF	TGTGCCAGCAGTCCATGGGGGGGGCGCTCCTACAATGAGCAGTTCTTC
TRBV14	TRBJ2-1	.	.	CASSQQINNEQFF	TGTGCCAGCAGCCAGCAGATCAACAATGAGCAGTTCTTC
TRBV7-2	TRBJ2-1	.	TRBD1	CASSRQGRLSYNEQFF	TGTGCCAGCAGCCGACAGGGCCGCCTCTCCTACAATGAGCAGTTCTTC
TRBV9	TRBJ1-2	.	.	CASSVAQGGSYGYTF	TGTGCCAGCAGCGTAGCTCAGGGCGGGAGCTATGGCTACACCTTC
TRBV7-9	TRBJ2-7	few	.	CASSLAKGYEQYF	TGTGCCAGCAGCTTAGCGAAGGGGTACGAGCAGTACTTC
TRBV6-4	TRBJ1-1	few	.	CASSPGPGGTEAFF	TGTGCCAGCAGCCCCGGACCGGGGGGCACTGAAGCTTTCTTT
TRBV5-4	TRBJ1-2	.	.	CASSFRGGGKRLGDYTF	TGTGCCAGCAGCTTTAGGGGGGGTGGTAAGAGGCTTGGGGACTACACCTTC